Below, 8 T cell receptor gamma chains from the same sample are listed, as sequenced in a study of gammadelta T cells in human blood. TCRdb made new clone calls on the RT-PCR reads using CATT. In the table there are 150 to 200 gamma-chain clones, approximately 57% of which are singletons. Material: Vgamma9Vdelta2 gamma-delta T cells from adult blood. The source of these receptors is a human donor.

By proportion, this clone is hyperexpanded. Distinct nucleotide sequences in the sample also encode this CDR3. The J gene is TRGJP, the V gene TRGV9. Trimming at V came to 3 bases and at J to 5 bases, leaving 4 bases not matched to a gene. CDR1 is GITISATS and CDR2 is ISYDGTV in the germline V gene (reference sequence). This CDR3 spans 16 amino acids. The CDR3 reads CALWEPEELGKKIKVF. The CDR3 bases are TGTGCCTTGTGGGAGCCAGAAGAGTTGGGCAAAAAAATCAAGGTATTT.

Remarks on this clone: A read error may explain this, as a much larger clone is one base away. The identical CDR3 is also encoded by other nucleotide sequences in the sample. The chain has TRGV9 and TRGJP. CDR1 is GITISATS, CDR2 ISYDGTV, per germline (reference sequence). There are 16 residues in the CDR3. CDR3 nucleotide sequence: TGCGCCTTGTGGGAGGTGCGGGAGTTGGGCAAAAAAATCAAGGTATTT. This codes for CALWEVRELGKKIKVF.

This clone was counted once. A far larger clone is just one base off, so this is likely a read error. The chain carries TRGV10 and TRGJP1. TRGV10 is flagged as an ORF with uncertain function. Germline trimming cut 8 bases from V and 2 bases from J; bases unmatched to any gene: 9. This CDR3 comprises 15 residues. The CDR3 is CAAWNLWTTGWFKIF. The CDR3 DNA is TGTGCTGCGTGGAATTTATGGACCACTGGTTGGTTCAAGATATTT.

In its sample, this clone is hyperexpanded. J is TRGJP and V is TRGV9. CDR3 length equals 15 residues. Trimming removed 4 bases from V and 5 bases from J; junction bases left unmatched: 2. In germline, CDR1 is GITISATS, CDR2 ISYDGTV (reference sequence). For the CDR3, the DNA is TGTGCCTTGTGGGATGAAGAGTTGGGCAAAAAAATCAAGGTATTT. The encoded protein is CALWDEELGKKIKVF.

As concerns this clone: The likely explanation is a read error, given a far larger clone one base away. The rearrangement joins TRGV9 to TRGJP. CDR3 size: 16 residues. Germline V gene data show CDR1 as GITISATS and CDR2 as ISYDGTV (reference sequence). The CDR3 region has the DNA TGTGCCTTGTGGGAAATAGGGAAGTTGGGCAGAAAAATCAAGGTATTT. Protein product: CALWEIGKLGRKIKVF.

A remark on this clone: A read error is the likely source, as a far larger clone sits one nucleotide away. The V and J genes are TRGV9 and TRGJP. The CDR3 loop spans 16 amino acids. Germline CDR1 is GITISATS and CDR2 is ISYDGTV (reference sequence). The DNA for the CDR3 is TGTGCCTTGTGGGAGGTTCAAGAGTTGAGCAAAAAAATCAAGGTATTT. Its protein product is CALWEVQELSKKIKVF.

A single count supports this clone. A single base is all that separates this from a far larger clone, so a read error is likely. This sequence joins TRGV9 and TRGJP. Germline lookup yields CDR1 GITISATS and CDR2 ISYDGTV (reference sequence). The CDR3 covers 16 residues. CDR3 sequence (DNA): TGTGCCTTGTGGGAGGGCAGGGAGTTGGGCAAAAAAATCAATGTATTT. This encodes CALWEGRELGKKINVF.

This clone was detected only a few times. This likely came from a read error, as a far larger clone is one base away. The chain links TRGV9 to TRGJP. The CDR3 runs to 16 residues. The germline gives CDR1 GITISATS, CDR2 ISYDGTV (reference sequence). The CDR3 loop is CALWEKQELDKKIKVF. CDR3 bases: TGTGCCTTGTGGGAGAAACAAGAGTTGGACAAAAAAATCAAGGTATTT.